This TCR beta chain was sequenced in a study of blood T cell repertoires in COVID-19. Original analysis: For nucleated cells, counts were estimated from reference gene primer amplification. Produced via immunoSEQ multiplex PCR; TCRdb's table is partial and in-frame only. From that table come the V and J calls and clone size; the DNA was used to work out D and trimming. The profile shows about 190,000 clones, approximately 86% of them singletons. Residents of 24 US areas, aged roughly 18 to 90 years, made up the participants. Membership in each cohort depended on participant-reported clinical history. The ends were cut back, 5 bases at V and 2 bases at J, with 15 bases in the middle. The CDR3 extends over 15 amino acids. Germline lookup yields CDR1 LGHNT and CDR2 FRNRAP.

This TCR was sampled from a woman in her thirties or forties in a cohort exposed to, infected with or recovered from COVID-19 (not recorded which). The specimen sequenced was PBMCs or T cells enriched from blood (not recorded which). The V gene is TRBV12-5, the J gene TRBJ1-1, with D uncertain. Here the CDR3 reads CASGRRRAENTEAFF. In DNA form, the CDR3 reads TGTGCTAGTGGTCGTAGGAGGGCGGAAAACACTGAAGCTTTCTTT.